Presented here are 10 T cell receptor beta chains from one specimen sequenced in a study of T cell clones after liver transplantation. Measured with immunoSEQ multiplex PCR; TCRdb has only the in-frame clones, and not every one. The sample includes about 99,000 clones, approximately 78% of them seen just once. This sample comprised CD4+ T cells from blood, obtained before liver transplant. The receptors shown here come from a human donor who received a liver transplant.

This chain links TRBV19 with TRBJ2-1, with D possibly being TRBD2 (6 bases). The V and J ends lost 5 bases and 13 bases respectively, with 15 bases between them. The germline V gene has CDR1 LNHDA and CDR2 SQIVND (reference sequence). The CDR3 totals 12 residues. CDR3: CASSPRREKQFF. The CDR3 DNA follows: TGTGCCAGTAGTCCCCGACGGGAGAAACAGTTCTTC.

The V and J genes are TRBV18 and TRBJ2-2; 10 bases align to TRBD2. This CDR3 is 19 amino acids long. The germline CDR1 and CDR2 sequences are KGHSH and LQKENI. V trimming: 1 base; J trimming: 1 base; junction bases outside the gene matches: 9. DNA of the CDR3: TGTGCCAGCTCACCACTCCCCGCTAGCGGGGGCCGGAACACCGGGGAGCTGTTTTTT. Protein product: CASSPLPASGGRNTGELFF.

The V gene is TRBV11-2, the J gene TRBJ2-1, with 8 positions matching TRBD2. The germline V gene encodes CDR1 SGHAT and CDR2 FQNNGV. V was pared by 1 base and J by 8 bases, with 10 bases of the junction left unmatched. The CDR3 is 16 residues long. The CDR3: CASSLGLAGLSHEQFF. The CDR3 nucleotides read TGTGCCAGCAGCTTAGGGCTAGCGGGCCTTAGCCATGAGCAGTTCTTC.

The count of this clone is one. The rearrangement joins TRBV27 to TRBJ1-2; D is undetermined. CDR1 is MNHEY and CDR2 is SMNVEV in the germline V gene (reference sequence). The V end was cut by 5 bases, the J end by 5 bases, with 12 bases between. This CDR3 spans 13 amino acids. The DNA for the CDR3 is TGTGCCAGCAGTATCGGCCGGGAGTATGGCTACACCTTC. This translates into CASSIGREYGYTF.

This CDR3 is CASSIDGSTTLGVQYF. The CDR3 DNA reads as TGTGCCAGTAGTATAGATGGGTCTACGACCCTCGGGGTTCAGTACTTC. The V and J genes are TRBV19 and TRBJ2-4; D possibly corresponds to TRBD2 (5 bases). The CDR3 contains 16 residues. Looked up from germline, CDR1 is LNHDA and CDR2 is SQIVND (reference sequence). V was cut by 0 bases and J by 11 bases, with 20 bases left in between.

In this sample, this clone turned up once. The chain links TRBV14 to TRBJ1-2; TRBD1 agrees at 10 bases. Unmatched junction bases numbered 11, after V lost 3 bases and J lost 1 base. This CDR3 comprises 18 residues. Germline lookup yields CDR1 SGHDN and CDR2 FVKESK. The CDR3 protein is CASSQRGQGTFLNYGYTF. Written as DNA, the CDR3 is TGTGCCAGCAGCCAGAGGGGACAGGGGACCTTCCTTAACTATGGCTACACCTTC.

Written as DNA, the CDR3 is TGTGCCAGCAGCCCCCTAGCGGGAGCCTACAATGAGCAGTTCTTC. Protein sequence: CASSPLAGAYNEQFF. This chain uses TRBV14 with TRBJ2-1; 10 bases agree with TRBD2. Losses at the gene ends were 4 bases for V and 2 bases for J; bases not matched to a gene: 2. The CDR3 consists of 15 residues. Per the germline V gene, CDR1 is SGHDN and CDR2 is FVKESK.

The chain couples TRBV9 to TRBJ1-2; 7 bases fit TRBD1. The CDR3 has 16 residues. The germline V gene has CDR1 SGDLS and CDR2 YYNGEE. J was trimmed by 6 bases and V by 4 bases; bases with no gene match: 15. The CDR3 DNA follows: TGTGCCAGCAGCCGTAGGGGAGACAGGGTTGACGATGGCTACACCTTC. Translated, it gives CASSRRGDRVDDGYTF.

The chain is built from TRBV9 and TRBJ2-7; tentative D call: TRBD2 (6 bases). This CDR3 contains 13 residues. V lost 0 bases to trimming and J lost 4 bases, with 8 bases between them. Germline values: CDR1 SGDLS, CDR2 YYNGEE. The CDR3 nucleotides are TGTGCCAGCAGCGTAGCGGGGGATTACGAGCAGTACTTC. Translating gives CASSVAGDYEQYF.

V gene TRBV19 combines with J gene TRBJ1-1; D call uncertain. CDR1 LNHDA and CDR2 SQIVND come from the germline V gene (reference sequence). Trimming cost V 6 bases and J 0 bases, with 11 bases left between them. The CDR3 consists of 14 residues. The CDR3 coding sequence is TGTGCCAGTAGAAGTTGGGAGTTGAACACTGAAGCTTTCTTT. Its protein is CASRSWELNTEAFF.